The 11 T cell receptor beta chains below were found in one sample sequenced in a study of patients and donors after allogeneic stem cell transplantation. TCRdb passed the RT-PCR reads through MiXCR, listing each CDR3 protein once. The sample has about 28,000 distinct CDR3 sequences, approximately 6.2% seen once. Specimen: blood, either unsorted or a sorted T cell fraction (not recorded which). These receptors all come from a human donor who was either an allogeneic HSCT recipient or a stem cell or donor lymphocyte infusion donor (not recorded which). It is not recorded whose cells these are; they may come from a transplant donor.

This clonotype was counted many times. This rearrangement joins TRBV6-5 to TRBJ2-2; 9 nucleotides agree with TRBD1. CDR1 MNHEY and CDR2 SVGAGI come from the germline V gene. J lost 0 bases, V lost 4 bases, and 0 bases had no gene match. The CDR3 has 15 residues. This chain's CDR3 is CASSWDRANTGELFF. Here the CDR3 DNA reads TGTGCCAGCAGTTGGGACAGGGCGAACACCGGGGAGCTGTTTTTT.

This clonotype was picked up many times. The chain combines TRBV15 with TRBJ1-1; D is undetermined. The CDR3 runs 13 residues. V was pared by 5 bases and J by 4 bases, with 11 bases between. Germline V lookup: CDR1 LNHNV, CDR2 YYDKDF (reference sequence). In nucleotides, the CDR3 is TGTGCCACCAGCTTCTTACAGACCACTGAAGCTTTCTTT. Amino acids: CATSFLQTTEAFF.

The V and J genes are TRBV7-9 and TRBJ2-7; a weak D match, TRBD2 (6 bases). Germline CDR1 SEHNR, CDR2 FQNEAQ (reference sequence). The CDR3 extends over 15 amino acids. V gave up 0 bases and J gave up 3 bases, with 12 bases separating them. CDR3 amino acids: CASSLARLDVYEQYF. The CDR3 coding sequence is TGTGCCAGCAGCTTAGCCCGACTAGACGTCTACGAGCAGTACTTC. Looking up the rest from reference TRBV7-9 and TRBJ2-7 gives the full variable domain: DTGVSQNPRHKITKRGQNVTFRCDPISEHNRLYWYRQTLGQGPEFLTYFQNEAQLEKSRLLSDRFSAERPKGSFSTLEIQRTEQGDSAMYLCASSLARLDVYEQYFGPGTRLTVT.

This clonotype was observed many times. The J gene is TRBJ2-2, the V gene TRBV2; 9 bases map to TRBD2. J lost 6 bases, V lost 3 bases, and 5 bases had no gene match. The length of the CDR3 is 15 residues. Germline loops: CDR1 SNHLY, CDR2 FYNNEI. The CDR3 loop is CASSDLAGSSGELFF. CDR3 nucleotide sequence: TGTGCCAGCAGTGACCTAGCGGGATCCTCCGGGGAGCTGTTTTTT.

There are many counts of this clonotype. The rearrangement links TRBV4-2 to TRBJ1-4; D is undetermined. There are 16 residues in the CDR3. Trimming stripped 1 base from V and 5 bases from J, with 14 bases between. Germline lookup yields CDR1 LGHNA and CDR2 YNFKEQ. The CDR3 coding sequence is TGTGCCAGCAGCCAAGCGCCCCGGGTCCTAAATGAAAAACTGTTTTTT. It is translated as CASSQAPRVLNEKLFF.

This clonotype was seen many times. J is TRBJ1-5 and V is TRBV27; possible D gene TRBD1, 5 bases. Trimming removed 5 bases from V and 3 bases from J, with 11 bases in between. Germline CDR1 is MNHEY and CDR2 is SMNVEV (reference sequence). There are 14 residues in the CDR3. The CDR3 DNA reads as TGTGCCAGCAGTAACCGGGGCCCCAATCAGCCCCAGCATTTT. Translation gives CASSNRGPNQPQHF.

This clonotype was seen ten or more times. This chain links TRBV27 with TRBJ1-2; a weak D match, TRBD1 (6 bases). CDR3 size: 14 residues. Germline-derived CDR1 and CDR2 are MNHEY and SMNVEV (reference sequence). V lost 6 bases and J lost 7, with 18 bases in between. CDR3 in amino acids: CASRTEDSGPGYTF. The CDR3 bases are TGTGCCAGCAGGACAGAGGACAGTGGTCCTGGCTACACCTTC.

Note on this clonotype: A read error is possible here, since a much larger clone lies one base away. This sequence joins TRBV27 and TRBJ2-2; D gene unclear. Germline CDR1 MNHEY, CDR2 SMNVEV (reference sequence). The CDR3 extends over 14 amino acids. In DNA, the CDR3 is TGTTCCAGCAGTTTAAAGGGCGTCCCTGGGGAGCTGTTTTTT. It encodes CSSSLKGVPGELFF.

Relative to its sample, this clonotype is medium-sized (0.01 to 0.1%). This rearrangement joins TRBV5-1 to TRBJ2-5; D ambiguous. V gave up 3 bases and J gave up 2 bases, with 2 bases separating them. This CDR3 is built from 11 residues. The germline CDR1 and CDR2 sequences are SGHRS and YFSETQ. CDR3 residues: CASSSQETQYF. The CDR3, as DNA: TGCGCCAGCAGCTCTCAAGAGACCCAGTACTTC.

This clonotype appeared many times. The rearrangement uses TRBV6-5 and TRBJ1-5, with D tentatively TRBD1 (6 bases). The CDR3 sequence is 13 residues long. The V gene lost 6 bases and the J gene lost 6 bases, with 12 bases spanning the gap. Germline-derived CDR1 and CDR2 are MNHEY and SVGAGI. CDR3 amino acids: CASSIGGAQPQHF. In DNA form, the CDR3 reads TGTGCCAGCAGCATCGGGGGGGCTCAGCCCCAGCATTTT.

A few counts support this clonotype. CDR3 region: CASNPGPGELFF. The DNA for the CDR3 is TGTGCCAGCAATCCGGGACCCGGGGAGCTGTTTTTT. V gene TRBV2 combines with J gene TRBJ2-2; D tentatively reads TRBD1 or TRBD2 (5 bases each). Germline values: CDR1 SNHLY, CDR2 FYNNEI. The CDR3 contains 12 residues. V lost 7 bases and J 6 bases, leaving 9 bases between the germline ends.